This T cell receptor beta chain appears in the sequencing data of a study of blood T cell repertoires in COVID-19. Study context: Researchers got acute and convalescent COVID-19 samples from the United States, Italy and Spain.

How the authors handled the data: It was from reference gene primer amplification that nucleated cell counts were estimated. Clones were read by immunoSEQ multiplex PCR, and TCRdb kept only the in-frame ones, dropping some. Clone size and the V and J calls come from that table; the DNA yielded D and trimming. The sample has 55,000 to 75,000 clones, approximately 80% seen once. The germline CDR1 and CDR2 sequences are SNHLY and FYNNEI. The CDR3 extends over 13 amino acids. The germline V and J ends were trimmed by 7 bases and 3 bases, with 13 bases remaining between them. This TCR came from an elderly man with active COVID-19. Sequences were obtained from peripheral blood. This sequence joins TRBV2 and TRBJ2-7; TRBD1 might be the D (5 bases). The DNA for the CDR3 is TGTGCCAGCATGGGGCAGGACGTCTACGAGCAGTACTTC. Encoded protein: CASMGQDVYEQYF.